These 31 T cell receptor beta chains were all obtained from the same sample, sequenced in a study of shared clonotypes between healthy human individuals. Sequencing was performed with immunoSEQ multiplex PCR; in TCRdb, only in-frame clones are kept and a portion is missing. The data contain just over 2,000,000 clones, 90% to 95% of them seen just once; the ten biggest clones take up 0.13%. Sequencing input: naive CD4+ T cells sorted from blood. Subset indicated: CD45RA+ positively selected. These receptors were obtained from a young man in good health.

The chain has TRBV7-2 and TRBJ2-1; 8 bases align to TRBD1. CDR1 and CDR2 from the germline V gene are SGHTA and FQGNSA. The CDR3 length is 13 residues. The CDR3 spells CCTTLGTGGEQFF. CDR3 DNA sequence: TGTTGCACTACCTTAGGGACAGGTGGGGAGCAGTTCTTC.

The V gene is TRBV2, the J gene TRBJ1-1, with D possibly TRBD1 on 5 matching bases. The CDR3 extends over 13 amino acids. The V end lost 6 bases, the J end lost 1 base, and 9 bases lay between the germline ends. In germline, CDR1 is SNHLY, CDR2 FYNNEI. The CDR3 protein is CASRGVSNTEAFF. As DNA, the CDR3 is TGTGCCAGCAGGGGGGTTTCGAACACTGAAGCTTTCTTT.

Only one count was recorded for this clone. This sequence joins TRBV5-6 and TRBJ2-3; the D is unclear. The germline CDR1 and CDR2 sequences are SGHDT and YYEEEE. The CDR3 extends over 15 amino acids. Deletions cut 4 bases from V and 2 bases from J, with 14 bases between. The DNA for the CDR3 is TGTGCCAGCAGCCCTCTTTTAAGGTCCACAGATACGCAGTATTTT. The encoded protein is CASSPLLRSTDTQYF.

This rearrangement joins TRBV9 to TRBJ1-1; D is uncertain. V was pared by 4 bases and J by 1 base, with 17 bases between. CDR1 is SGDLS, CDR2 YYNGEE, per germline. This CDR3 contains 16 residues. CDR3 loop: CASSFNMGGPNTEAFF. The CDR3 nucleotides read TGTGCCAGCAGCTTTAATATGGGAGGGCCGAACACTGAAGCTTTCTTT.

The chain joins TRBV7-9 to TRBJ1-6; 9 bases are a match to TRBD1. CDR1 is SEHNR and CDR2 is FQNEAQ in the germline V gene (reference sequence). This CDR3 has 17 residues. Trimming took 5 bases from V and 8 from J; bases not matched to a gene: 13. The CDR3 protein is CASSAARVGTGYSPLHF. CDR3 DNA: TGTGCCAGCAGCGCCGCCCGAGTGGGGACAGGGTATTCACCCCTCCACTTT.

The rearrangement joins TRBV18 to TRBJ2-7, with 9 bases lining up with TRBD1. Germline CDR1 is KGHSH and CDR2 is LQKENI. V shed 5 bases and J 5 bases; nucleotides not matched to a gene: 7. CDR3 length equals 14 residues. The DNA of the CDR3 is TGTGCCAGCTCAGTGGGACAGGGTCTGAACGAGCAGTACTTC. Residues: CASSVGQGLNEQYF.

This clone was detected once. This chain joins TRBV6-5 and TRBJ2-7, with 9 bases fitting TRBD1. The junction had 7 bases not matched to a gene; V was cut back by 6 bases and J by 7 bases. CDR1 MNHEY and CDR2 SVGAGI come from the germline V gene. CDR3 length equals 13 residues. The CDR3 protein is CASSPTGGGEQYF. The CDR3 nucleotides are TGTGCCAGCAGCCCGACAGGGGGAGGAGAGCAGTACTTC.

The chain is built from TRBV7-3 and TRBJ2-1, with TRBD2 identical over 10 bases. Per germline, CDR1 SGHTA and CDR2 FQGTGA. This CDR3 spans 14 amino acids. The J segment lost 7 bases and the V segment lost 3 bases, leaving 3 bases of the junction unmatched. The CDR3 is CASSFLAGGNEQFF. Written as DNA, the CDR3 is TGTGCCAGCAGCTTTTTAGCGGGGGGTAATGAGCAGTTCTTC.

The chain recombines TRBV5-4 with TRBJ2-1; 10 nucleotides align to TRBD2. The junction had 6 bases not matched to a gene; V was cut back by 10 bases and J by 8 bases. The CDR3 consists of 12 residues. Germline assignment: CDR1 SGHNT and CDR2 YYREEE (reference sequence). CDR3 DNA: TGTGCCGCCACTAGCGGGATTGATGAGCAGTTCTTC. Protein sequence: CAATSGIDEQFF.

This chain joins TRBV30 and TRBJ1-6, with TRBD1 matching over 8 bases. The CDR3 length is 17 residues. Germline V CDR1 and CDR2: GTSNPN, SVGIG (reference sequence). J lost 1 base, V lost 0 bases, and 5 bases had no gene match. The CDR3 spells CAWSVIQGASYNSPLHF. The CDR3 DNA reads TGTGCCTGGAGTGTAATCCAGGGGGCTTCCTATAATTCACCCCTCCACTTT.

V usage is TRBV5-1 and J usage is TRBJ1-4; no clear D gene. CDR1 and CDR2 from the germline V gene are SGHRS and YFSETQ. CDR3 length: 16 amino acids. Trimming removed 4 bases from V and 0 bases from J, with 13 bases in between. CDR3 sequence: CASSGEGSPTNEKLFF. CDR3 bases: TGCGCCAGCAGCGGAGAGGGATCCCCAACTAATGAAAAACTGTTTTTT. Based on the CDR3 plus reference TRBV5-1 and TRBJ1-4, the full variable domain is KAGVTQTPRYLIKTRGQQVTLSCSPISGHRSVSWYQQTPGQGLQFLFEYFSETQRNKGNFPGRFSGRQFSNSRSEMNVSTLELGDSALYLCASSGEGSPTNEKLFFGSGTQLSVL.

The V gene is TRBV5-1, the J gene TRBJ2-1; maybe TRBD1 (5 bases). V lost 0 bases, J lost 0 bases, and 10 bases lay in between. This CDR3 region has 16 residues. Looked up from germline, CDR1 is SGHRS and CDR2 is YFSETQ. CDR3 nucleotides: TGCGCCAGCAGCTTGGGACAGTTGAGCTCCTACAATGAGCAGTTCTTC. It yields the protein CASSLGQLSSYNEQFF.

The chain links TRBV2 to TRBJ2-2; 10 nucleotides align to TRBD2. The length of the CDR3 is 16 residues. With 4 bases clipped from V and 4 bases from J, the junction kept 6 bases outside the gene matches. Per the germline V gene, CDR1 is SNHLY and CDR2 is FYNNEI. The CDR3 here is CASSGTSGLVTGELFF. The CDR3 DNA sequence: TGTGCCAGCAGTGGGACTAGCGGTTTAGTCACCGGGGAGCTGTTTTTT.

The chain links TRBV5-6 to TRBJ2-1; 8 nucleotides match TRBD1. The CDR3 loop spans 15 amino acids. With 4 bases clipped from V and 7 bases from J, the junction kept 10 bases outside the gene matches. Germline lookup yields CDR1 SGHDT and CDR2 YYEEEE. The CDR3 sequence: CASSPPGRGRNEQFF. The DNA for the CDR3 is TGTGCCAGCAGCCCCCCGGGCAGGGGGCGGAATGAGCAGTTCTTC.

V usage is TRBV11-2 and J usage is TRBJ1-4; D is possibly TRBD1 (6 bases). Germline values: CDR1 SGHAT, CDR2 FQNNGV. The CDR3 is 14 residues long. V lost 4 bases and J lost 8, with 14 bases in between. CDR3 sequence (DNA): TGTGCCAGCAGCTCTCCGGGACAAACCGAAAAACTGTTTTTT. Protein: CASSSPGQTEKLFF.

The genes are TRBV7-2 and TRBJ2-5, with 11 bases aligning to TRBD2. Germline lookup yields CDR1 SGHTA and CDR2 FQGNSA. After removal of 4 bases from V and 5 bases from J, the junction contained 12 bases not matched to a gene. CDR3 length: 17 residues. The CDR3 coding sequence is TGTGCCAGCAGCTCCTATAGCGGGAGGGCCCTGGGCGAGACCCAGTACTTC. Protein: CASSSYSGRALGETQYF.

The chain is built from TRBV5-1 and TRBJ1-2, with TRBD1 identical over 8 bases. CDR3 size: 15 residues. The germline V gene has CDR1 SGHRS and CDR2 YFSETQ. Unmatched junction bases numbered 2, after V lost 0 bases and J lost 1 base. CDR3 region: CASSLGGQDNYGYTF. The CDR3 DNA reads TGCGCCAGCAGCTTGGGGGGACAGGATAACTATGGCTACACCTTC.

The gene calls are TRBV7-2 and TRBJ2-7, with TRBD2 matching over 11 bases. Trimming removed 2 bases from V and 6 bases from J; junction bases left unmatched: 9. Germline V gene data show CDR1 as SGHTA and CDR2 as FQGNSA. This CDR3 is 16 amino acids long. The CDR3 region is CASSLSVLAGGGEQYF. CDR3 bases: TGTGCCAGCAGCTTATCCGTCCTAGCGGGGGGCGGCGAGCAGTACTTC.

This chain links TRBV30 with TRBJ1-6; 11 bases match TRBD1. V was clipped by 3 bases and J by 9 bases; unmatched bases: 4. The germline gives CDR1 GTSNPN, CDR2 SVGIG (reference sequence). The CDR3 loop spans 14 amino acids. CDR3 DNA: TGTGCCTGGAGGGGACAGGGGGGGAGTTCACCCCTCCACTTT. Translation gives CAWRGQGGSSPLHF.

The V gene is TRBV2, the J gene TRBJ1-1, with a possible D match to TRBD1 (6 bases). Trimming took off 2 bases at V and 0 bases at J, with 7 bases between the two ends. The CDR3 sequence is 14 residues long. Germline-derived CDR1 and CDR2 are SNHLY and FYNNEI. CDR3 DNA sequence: TGTGCCAGCAGTGAAAGGACAGTGAACACTGAAGCTTTCTTT. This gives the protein CASSERTVNTEAFF.

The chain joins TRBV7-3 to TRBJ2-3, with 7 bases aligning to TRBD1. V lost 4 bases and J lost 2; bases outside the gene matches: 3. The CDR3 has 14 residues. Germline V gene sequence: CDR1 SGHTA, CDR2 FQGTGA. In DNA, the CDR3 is TGTGCCAGCAGCTCCCAGGGGGACACAGATACGCAGTATTTT. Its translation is CASSSQGDTDTQYF.

This CDR3 is CASSLGVGQSGGYTF. As DNA, the CDR3 is TGTGCCAGCAGCTTAGGAGTGGGACAGTCGGGAGGCTACACCTTC. The chain couples TRBV7-2 to TRBJ1-2; 7 nucleotides match TRBD1. The CDR3 consists of 15 residues. Germline loops: CDR1 SGHTA, CDR2 FQGNSA. After removal of 1 base from V and 8 bases from J, the junction contained 10 bases not matched to a gene.

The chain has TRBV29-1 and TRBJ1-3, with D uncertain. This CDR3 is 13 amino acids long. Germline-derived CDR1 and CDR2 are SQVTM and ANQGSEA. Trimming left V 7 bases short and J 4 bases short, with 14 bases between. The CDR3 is CSGGRADGNTIYF. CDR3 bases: TGCAGCGGTGGTAGGGCAGACGGAAACACCATATATTTT.

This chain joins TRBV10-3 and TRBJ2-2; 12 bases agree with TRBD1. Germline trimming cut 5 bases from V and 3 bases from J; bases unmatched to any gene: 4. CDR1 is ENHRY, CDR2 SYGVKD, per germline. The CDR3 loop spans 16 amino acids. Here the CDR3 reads CAISKGTGGDTGELFF. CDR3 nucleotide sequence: TGTGCCATCAGTAAAGGGACAGGGGGCGACACCGGGGAGCTGTTTTTT.

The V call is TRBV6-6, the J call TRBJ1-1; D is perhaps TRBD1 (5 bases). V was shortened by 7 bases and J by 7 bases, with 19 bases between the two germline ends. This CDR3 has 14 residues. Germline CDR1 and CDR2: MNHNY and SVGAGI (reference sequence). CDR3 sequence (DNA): TGTGCCAGCATTCGAGGGGAGGGGCCACTTGAAGCTTTCTTT. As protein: CASIRGEGPLEAFF.

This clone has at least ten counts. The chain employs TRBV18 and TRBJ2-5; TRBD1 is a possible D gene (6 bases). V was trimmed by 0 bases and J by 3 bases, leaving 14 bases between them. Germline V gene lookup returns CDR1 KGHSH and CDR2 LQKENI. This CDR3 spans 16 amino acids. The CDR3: CASSPPRLTGKETQYF. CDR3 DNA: TGTGCCAGCTCACCACCGAGGCTTACAGGGAAAGAGACCCAGTACTTC.

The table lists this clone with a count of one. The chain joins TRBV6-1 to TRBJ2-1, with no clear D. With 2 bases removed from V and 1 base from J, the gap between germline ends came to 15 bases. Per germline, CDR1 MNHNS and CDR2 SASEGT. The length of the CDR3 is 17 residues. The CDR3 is CASSEYDFLKSYNEQFF. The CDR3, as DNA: TGTGCCAGCAGTGAATACGATTTCCTTAAATCCTACAATGAGCAGTTCTTC.

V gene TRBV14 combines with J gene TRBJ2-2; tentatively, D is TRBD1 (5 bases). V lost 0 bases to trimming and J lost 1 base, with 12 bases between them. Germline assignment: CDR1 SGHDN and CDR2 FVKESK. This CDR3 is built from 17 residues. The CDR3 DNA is TGTGCCAGCAGCCAAGAGAGTGGGGCCCTGAACACCGGGGAGCTGTTTTTT. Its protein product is CASSQESGALNTGELFF.

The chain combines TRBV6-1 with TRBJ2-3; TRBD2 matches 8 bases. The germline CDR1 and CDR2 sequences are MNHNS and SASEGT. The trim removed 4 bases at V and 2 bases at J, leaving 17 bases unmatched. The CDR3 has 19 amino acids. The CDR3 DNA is TGTGCCAGCAGTGGGATCTGGGGTTTAGCGGGACTTTCCACAGATACGCAGTATTTT. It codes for CASSGIWGLAGLSTDTQYF.

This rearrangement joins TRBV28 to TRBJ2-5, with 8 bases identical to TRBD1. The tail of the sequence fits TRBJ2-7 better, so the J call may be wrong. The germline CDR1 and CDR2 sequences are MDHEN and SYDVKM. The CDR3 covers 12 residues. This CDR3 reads CASSRTGNEQYF. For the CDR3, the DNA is TGTGCCAGCAGCCGGACAGGGAACGAGCAGTACTTC.

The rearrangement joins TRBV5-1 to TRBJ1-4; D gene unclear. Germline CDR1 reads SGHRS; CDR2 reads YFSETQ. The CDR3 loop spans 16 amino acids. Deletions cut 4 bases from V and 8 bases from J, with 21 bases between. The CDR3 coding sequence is TGCGCCAGCAGCCCACTTTCAAAGGGAACGCGGGAAAAACTGTTTTTT. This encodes CASSPLSKGTREKLFF.